This T cell receptor (beta chain) was identified in a study of T cell changes during pregnancy in multiple sclerosis. CDR3 length equals 14 residues. Germline assignment: CDR1 SGHRS and CDR2 YFSETQ. V was trimmed by 0 bases and J by 4 bases, leaving 8 bases between them. Produced via immunoSEQ multiplex PCR; TCRdb's table is partial and in-frame only. The table has more than 55,000 clones, 90% to 95% seen once. The rearrangement links TRBV5-1 to TRBJ1-5, with unresolved D. The material was peripheral blood, obtained in the third trimester of pregnancy. The receptor was derived from a female donor in good health, enrolled as a control in a pregnancy study. The CDR3 loop is CASSLGTSNQPQHF. CDR3 in DNA: TGCGCCAGCAGCTTGGGAACTAGTAATCAGCCCCAGCATTTT.